The 14 T cell receptor beta chains reported below all come from one sample, sequenced in a study of post-analysis software for immune sequencing data. Regarding the study as a whole: Four to six TRBV segments were more frequent in patients than controls; TRBV5-6, TRBV5-1 and TRBV20-1 belonged to this group.

Antigen specificity for these receptors is unknown. Unique molecular identifiers had been added to the TCR beta cDNA libraries. One entry per CDR3 protein results from TCRdb running MiXCR on the PCR reads. The sample consists of roughly 800,000 distinct CDR3 sequences, roughly 58% of them appearing once. The sample consisted of blood. Receptor source: a girl under 18 with multiple sclerosis.

This rearrangement joins TRBV6-6 to TRBJ2-3, with a weak D call TRBD2 (7 bases). The germline V and J ends were trimmed by 8 bases and 0 bases, with 12 bases remaining between them. The germline V gene has CDR1 MNHNY and CDR2 SVGAGI (reference sequence). There are 14 residues in the CDR3. The CDR3 nucleotides are TGTGCCAGCGCGGGCGGGGGCAGCACAGATACGCAGTATTTT. Amino acid sequence: CASAGGGSTDTQYF.

This clonotype has more than one count but fewer than ten. This chain uses TRBV7-9 with TRBJ2-1, with 7 bases aligning to TRBD1. Germline values: CDR1 SEHNR, CDR2 FQNEAQ (reference sequence). This CDR3 is built from 20 residues. J gave up 2 bases and V 1 base, and 17 bases lay outside the gene matches. CDR3 residues: CASSLDPGHPRQGTYNEQFF. The DNA for the CDR3 is TGTGCCAGCAGCTTAGACCCCGGCCACCCGAGACAGGGAACCTACAATGAGCAGTTCTTC.

The J gene is TRBJ2-5, the V gene TRBV4-2; TRBD2 matches 13 bases. J gave up 5 bases and V 0 bases, and 12 bases lay outside the gene matches. The CDR3 covers 19 residues. Germline assignment: CDR1 LGHNA and CDR2 YNFKEQ. The CDR3 region is CASSQDVSTSGRAGETQYF. DNA for the CDR3: TGTGCCAGCAGCCAAGACGTTTCCACTAGCGGGAGGGCCGGGGAGACCCAGTACTTC.

This clonotype was found a few times. The chain uses TRBV20-1 and TRBJ1-2, with TRBD1 matching 9 bases. V trimming: 1 base; J trimming: 2 bases; junction bases outside the gene matches: 2. Germline CDR1 is DFQATT and CDR2 is SNEGSKA (reference sequence). There are 14 residues in the CDR3. Here the CDR3 reads CSARGDRENYGYTF. Here the CDR3 DNA reads TGCAGTGCTAGAGGGGACAGGGAAAACTATGGCTACACCTTC.

The DNA for the CDR3 is TGTGCCAGCAGCTTTCCCACCCGGGACGAGCAGTACTTC. Protein: CASSFPTRDEQYF. The chain is built from TRBV7-9 and TRBJ2-7; D unclear. Trimming took 3 bases from V and 5 from J, leaving 11 bases between them. CDR1 and CDR2 (germline): SEHNR, FQNEAQ (reference sequence). There are 13 residues in the CDR3.

V and J are TRBV20-1 and TRBJ2-1, with 7 bases fitting TRBD2. Germline CDR1 DFQATT, CDR2 SNEGSKA (reference sequence). This CDR3 comprises 14 residues. V lost 0 bases and J lost 4; bases outside the gene matches: 3. This chain's CDR3 is CSAREAGSYNEQFF. The CDR3 DNA follows: TGCAGTGCTAGAGAAGCGGGAAGTTACAATGAGCAGTTCTTC.

The rearrangement uses TRBV11-2 and TRBJ1-2; D is possibly TRBD1 (5 bases). CDR3 size: 13 residues. CDR1 is SGHAT, CDR2 FQNNGV, per germline. V was pared by 5 bases and J by 4 bases, with 11 bases between. CDR3 DNA sequence: TGTGCCAGCAGCAGTGAGGGGCTCTATGGCTACACCTTC. Its protein product is CASSSEGLYGYTF.

This chain uses TRBV6-6 with TRBJ2-7; TRBD1 might be the D (7 bases). Trimming stripped 2 bases from V and 2 bases from J, with 19 bases between. Germline V gene data show CDR1 as MNHNY and CDR2 as SVGAGI (reference sequence). The CDR3 consists of 17 residues. The CDR3 reads CASSYPGGDSYTYEQYF. The CDR3 coding sequence is TGTGCCAGCAGTTACCCCGGCGGGGACAGTTACACCTACGAGCAGTACTTC.

V gene TRBV6-1 combines with J gene TRBJ2-4; D possibly corresponds to TRBD1 (6 bases). The J call is in doubt because the DNA end fits TRBJ2-7 better. CDR1 and CDR2 from the germline V gene are MNHNS and SASEGT. The CDR3 contains 14 residues. CDR3 in DNA: TGTGCCAGCAGTCGCCTGTTACAGGGTTACGAGCAGTACTTC. This sequence encodes CASSRLLQGYEQYF.

V usage is TRBV29-1 and J usage is TRBJ1-2, with 8 bases matching TRBD1. This CDR3 has 12 amino acids. V was clipped by 7 bases and J by 2 bases; unmatched bases: 3. Germline V gives CDR1 SQVTM, CDR2 ANQGSEA. The CDR3 DNA reads as TGCAGCGGGGGACAGGAGAACTATGGCTACACCTTC. This translates into CSGGQENYGYTF.

The table lists this clonotype with a few counts. This chain uses TRBV5-6 with TRBJ2-3; D perhaps matches TRBD2 (5 bases). CDR3 size: 13 residues. V shed 3 bases and J shed 9 bases, with 14 bases lying between them. Germline-derived CDR1 and CDR2 are SGHDT and YYEEEE. CDR3 sequence reads: CASSYQQSGTQYF. The CDR3 DNA follows: TGTGCCAGCAGCTATCAACAATCGGGGACGCAGTATTTT.

This clonotype was counted only a few times. V and J are TRBV20-1 and TRBJ2-5, with D perhaps being TRBD1 or TRBD2 (5 bases each). Trimming shortened V by 1 base and J by 4 bases, and 13 bases separated the two germline ends. Germline V gene lookup returns CDR1 DFQATT and CDR2 SNEGSKA (reference sequence). This CDR3 has 14 residues. This chain's CDR3 is CSARAMRGLETQYF. The CDR3 DNA sequence: TGCAGTGCTAGAGCCATGAGGGGCCTAGAGACCCAGTACTTC.

The chain joins TRBV10-3 to TRBJ2-7; TRBD1 agrees at 10 bases. Germline CDR1 reads ENHRY; CDR2 reads SYGVKD. The CDR3 consists of 13 residues. V lost 6 bases to trimming and J lost 5 bases; unmatched junction nucleotides: 4. The CDR3 protein is CAISRDRGNEQYF. CDR3 in DNA: TGTGCCATCAGCCGGGACAGGGGCAACGAGCAGTACTTC.

About this clonotype: Its ends do not fully match the called genes, so a read error is possible. This chain connects TRBV7-7 to TRBJ2-1; D may be TRBD1 (5 bases). The germline V gene encodes CDR1 SSHAT and CDR2 FNYEAQ (reference sequence). The CDR3 loop spans 16 amino acids. CDR3 nucleotide sequence: TGTGCTAGCAGCTTAGGGGCCTCAAGCCCCTACAATGAGCAGTTCTTC. Translated, it gives CASSLGASSPYNEQFF.